This TCR beta chain emerged from a study of shared clonotypes between healthy human individuals (dated by TCRdb to the early 2020s). Looking at the study overall: A couple of women and three men aged 18 to 49 years were included in the cohort. For each donor, three plates each were used for CD4 naive and CD4 memory, two plates were used for CD8 naive, and one plate was used for CD8 memory. The study deeply sequenced blood TCR repertoires of five healthy adults to estimate repertoire size and the extent of clonotype sharing between individuals. Libraries were prepared and TCR repertoires were sequenced by different laboratories using diverse techniques, in order to increase sequencing depth and limit assay-specific biases. Per donor, leukapheresis produced somewhere between about 0.9 and 9.5 billion PBMCs.

This clone has a single count. Its antigen specificity is not known. The record has no base qualities; no much larger clone is one base away. Spanning cysteine to phenylalanine, the CDR3 consists of 15 amino acids. The only DNA kept is the CDR3, 45 bases in frame from the first base. From a lookup of the germline V gene, CDR1 and CDR2 are SGHTA and FQGNSA. V is pruned by 2 bases and J by 4 bases, leaving 7 bases of the junction without a gene match. Donors were healthy HIV-negative adults with no recently reported acute infections or vaccinations. Only Caucasian adults living in Nashville, Tennessee, USA were represented among the donors. CD4+ T cells were enriched through magnetic negative selection, after which naive cells were positively selected on CD45RA and the remaining negative fraction served as the memory subset. After blood collection by leukapheresis, PBMCs were isolated using Ficoll-Histopaque density gradient centrifugation and then cryopreserved in the vapor phase of liquid nitrogen. Analytical flow cytometry was used to check the purity and quantity of each magnetically sorted T cell population. Genomic DNA was isolated from each sorted fraction and quantified by UV absorbance on a Nanodrop 2000c.

Using the deep immunoSEQ assay, multiplex PCR amplified TCR CDR3 regions from genomic DNA. Extracted genomic DNA from each cell subset was distributed evenly across all wells of several immunoSEQ 96-well plates, and each plate was treated as a replicate. For sorted subsets, each replicate PCR was loaded with about 0.2 ug genomic DNA, equivalent to about 30,000 T cell genomes. Purified libraries were measured with a Qubit 3.0 fluorometer, size-checked on a Bioanalyzer 2100, and measured again with the KAPA Library Quantification kit. Each immunoSEQ 96-well plate was sequenced on its own single-read 150-cycle Illumina NextSeq 550 flow cell. In the source study's methods: Because only junctional sequences without quality scores were contained in the immunoSEQ output, filtering matching that applied to full-length reads could not be performed. Sequences were annotated with PyIR, a Python wrapper for IgBLAST v1.9, using IMGT germline references to assign V/J genes and CDR3. Reads were removed for weak V/J assignments (E-value above 1e-6), missing CDR3, stop codons, out-of-frame junctions, or ambiguous translated residues. V3J clonotypes were defined as sequences sharing an identical inferred V gene, J gene, and CDR3 amino acid sequence. Percentage overlap between repertoires was calculated by dividing the number of shared unique clonotypes by the size of the smaller repertoire. Richness of each repertoire was evaluated using RTK rarefaction, the Chao1 estimator, and Recon v2.1 estimates of unobserved clonotypes. Generation probabilities for all TCRbeta clonotypes obtained by the gDNA method from a handful of donors were computed using OLGA. TCRdb re-hosts the immuneACCESS table, in-frame sequences only. Its copies lack some clones; in the studies checked, an unresolved V gene accounts for under half of them, and the cause for the rest is not known. The D gene and trimming were derived from the DNA, and the V and J assignments and clone size from that table. The sample includes a few hundred thousand clones, with just over 65% observed a single time. The ten largest clonotypes hold around 10% of the sample.

Paper-wide results and their limitations: Because the study included a small number of donors, the genetic and exposure-history diversity represented was limited. Even with the large sequencing depth, rarefaction of the sorted-subset datasets indicated that sequencing was incomplete. Naive subsets generally had larger estimated clonotype richness than memory subsets. Sampling was restricted to blood, and TCR repertoires in tissue are likely to differ from TCR repertoires in blood. Compared with non-shared clonotypes, the clonotypes found in all four sorted-subset donors had higher generation probabilities. When a few donors were compared, the shared fraction of clonotypes was around 5% for naive CD4, approximately 3.5% for naive CD8, more than 2% for memory CD4, and roughly 0.4% for memory CD8. Based on pairwise subsampling, the degree of clonotype sharing among donors was expected to be affected by sequencing depth.

Sequencing input: memory CD4+ T cells sorted from blood. Per the publication, the cell subset or site label means: CD45RA-negative fraction. This sequence originates from a man aged 30 to 39 in good health. The sequence joins TRBV7-2 to TRBJ2-5, with TRBD1 matching 7 junction bases. The DNA sequence is TGTGCCAGCAGCTTATTAATTAACAGGGGAGAGACCCAGTACTTC. It encodes CASSLLINRGETQYF.